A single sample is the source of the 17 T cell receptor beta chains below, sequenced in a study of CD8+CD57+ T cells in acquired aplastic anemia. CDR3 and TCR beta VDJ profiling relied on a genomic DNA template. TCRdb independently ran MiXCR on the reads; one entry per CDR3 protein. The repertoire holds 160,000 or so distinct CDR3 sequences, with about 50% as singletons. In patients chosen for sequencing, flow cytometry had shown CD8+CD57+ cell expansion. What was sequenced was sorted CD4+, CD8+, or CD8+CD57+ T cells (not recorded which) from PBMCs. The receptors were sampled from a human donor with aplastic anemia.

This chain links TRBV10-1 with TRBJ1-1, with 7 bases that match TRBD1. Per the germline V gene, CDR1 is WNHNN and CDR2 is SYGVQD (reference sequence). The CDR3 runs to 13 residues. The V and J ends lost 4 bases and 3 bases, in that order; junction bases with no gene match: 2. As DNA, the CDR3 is TGCGCCAGCAGTGGGGACAGTTACACTGAAGCTTTCTTT. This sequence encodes CASSGDSYTEAFF.

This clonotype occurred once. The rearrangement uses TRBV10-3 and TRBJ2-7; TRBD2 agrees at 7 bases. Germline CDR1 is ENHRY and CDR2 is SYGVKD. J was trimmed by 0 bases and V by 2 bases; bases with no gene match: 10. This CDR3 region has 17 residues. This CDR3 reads CAISEIDSSGRSYEQYF. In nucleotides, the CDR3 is TGTGCCATCAGTGAGATCGATTCTAGCGGTCGCTCCTACGAGCAGTACTTC.

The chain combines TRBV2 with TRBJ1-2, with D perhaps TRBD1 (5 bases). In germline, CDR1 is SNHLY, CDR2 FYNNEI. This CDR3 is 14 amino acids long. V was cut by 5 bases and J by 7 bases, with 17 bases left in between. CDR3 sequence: CASSLNEGLSGYTF. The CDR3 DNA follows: TGTGCCAGCAGTTTAAATGAGGGGTTAAGTGGCTACACCTTC.

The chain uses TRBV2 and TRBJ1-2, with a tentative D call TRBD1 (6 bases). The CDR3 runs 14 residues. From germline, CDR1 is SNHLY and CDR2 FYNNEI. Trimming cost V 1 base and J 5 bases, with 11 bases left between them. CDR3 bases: TGTGCCAGCAGTGAAGGGGCAGGGGATTATGGCTACACCTTC. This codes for CASSEGAGDYGYTF.

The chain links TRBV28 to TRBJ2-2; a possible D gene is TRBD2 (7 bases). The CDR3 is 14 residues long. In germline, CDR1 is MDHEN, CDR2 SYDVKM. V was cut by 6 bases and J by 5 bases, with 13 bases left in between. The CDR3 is CASSWGGLTGELFF. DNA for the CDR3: TGTGCCAGCAGCTGGGGGGGCCTGACCGGGGAGCTGTTTTTT.

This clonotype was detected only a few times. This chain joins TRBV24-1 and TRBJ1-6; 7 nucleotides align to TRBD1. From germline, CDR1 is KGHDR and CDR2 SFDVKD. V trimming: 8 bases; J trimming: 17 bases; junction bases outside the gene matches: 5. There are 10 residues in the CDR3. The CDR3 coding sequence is TGTGCCACCAAGATTGACAGGGTCCACTTT. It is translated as CATKIDRVHF.

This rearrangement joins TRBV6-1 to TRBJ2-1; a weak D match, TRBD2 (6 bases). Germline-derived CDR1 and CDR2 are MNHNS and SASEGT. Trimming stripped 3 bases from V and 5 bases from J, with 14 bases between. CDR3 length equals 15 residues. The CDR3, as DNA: TGTGCCAGCAGTGATTTTTCGGGAGATAACAATGAGCAGTTCTTC. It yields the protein CASSDFSGDNNEQFF.

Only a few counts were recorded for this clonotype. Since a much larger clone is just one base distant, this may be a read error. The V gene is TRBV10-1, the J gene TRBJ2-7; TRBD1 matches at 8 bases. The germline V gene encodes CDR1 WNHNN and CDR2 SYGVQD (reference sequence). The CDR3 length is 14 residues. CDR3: CASSDNRGTYEQHF. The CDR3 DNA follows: TGCGCCAGCAGTGATAACAGGGGGACCTACGAGCAGCACTTC.

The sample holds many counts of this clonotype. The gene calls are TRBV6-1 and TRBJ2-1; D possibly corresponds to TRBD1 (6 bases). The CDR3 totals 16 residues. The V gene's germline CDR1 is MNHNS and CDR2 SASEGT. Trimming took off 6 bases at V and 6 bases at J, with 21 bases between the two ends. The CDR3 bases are TGTGCCAGCAGGCGAGGGGACAACCCTCTTAGCAATGAGCAGTTCTTC. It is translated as CASRRGDNPLSNEQFF.

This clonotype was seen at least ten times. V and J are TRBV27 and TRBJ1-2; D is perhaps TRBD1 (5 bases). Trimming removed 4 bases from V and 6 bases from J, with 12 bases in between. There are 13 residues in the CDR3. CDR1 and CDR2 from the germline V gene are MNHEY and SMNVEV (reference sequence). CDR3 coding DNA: TGTGCCAGCAGTTCTACCAGGGTCCATGGCTACACCTTC. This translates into CASSSTRVHGYTF.

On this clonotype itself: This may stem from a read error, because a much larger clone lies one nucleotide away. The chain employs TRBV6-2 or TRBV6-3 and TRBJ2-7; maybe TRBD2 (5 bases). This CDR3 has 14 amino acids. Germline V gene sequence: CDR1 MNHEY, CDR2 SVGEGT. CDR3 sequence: CAGSWSDGTYEQYF. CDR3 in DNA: TGTGCCGGCAGTTGGTCCGACGGGACCTACGAGCAGTACTTC.

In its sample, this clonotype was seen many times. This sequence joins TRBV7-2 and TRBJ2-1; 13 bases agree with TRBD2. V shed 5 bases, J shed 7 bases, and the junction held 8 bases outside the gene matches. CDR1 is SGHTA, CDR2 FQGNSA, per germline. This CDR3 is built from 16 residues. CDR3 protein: CASSQGLAGLWNEQFF. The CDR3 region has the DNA TGTGCCAGCAGCCAGGGACTAGCGGGATTGTGGAATGAGCAGTTCTTC.

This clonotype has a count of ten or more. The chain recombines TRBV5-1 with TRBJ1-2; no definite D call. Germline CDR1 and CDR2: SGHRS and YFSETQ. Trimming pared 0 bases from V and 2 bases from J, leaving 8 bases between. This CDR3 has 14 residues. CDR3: CASSLGQDNYGYTF. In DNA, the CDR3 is TGCGCCAGCAGCTTGGGCCAGGACAACTATGGCTACACCTTC.

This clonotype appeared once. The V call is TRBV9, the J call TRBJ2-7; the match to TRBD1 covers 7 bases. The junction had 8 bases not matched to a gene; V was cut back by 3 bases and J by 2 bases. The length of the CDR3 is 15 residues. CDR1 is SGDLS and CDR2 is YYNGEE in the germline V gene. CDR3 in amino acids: CASSARQGPPYEQYF. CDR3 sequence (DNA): TGTGCCAGCAGCGCCCGACAGGGTCCCCCCTACGAGCAGTACTTC. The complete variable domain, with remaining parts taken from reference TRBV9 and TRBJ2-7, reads DSGVTQTPKHLITATGQRVTLRCSPRSGDLSVYWYQQSLDQGLQFLIQYYNGEERAKGNILERFSAQQFPDLHSELNLSSLELGDSALYFCASSARQGPPYEQYFGPGTRLTVT.

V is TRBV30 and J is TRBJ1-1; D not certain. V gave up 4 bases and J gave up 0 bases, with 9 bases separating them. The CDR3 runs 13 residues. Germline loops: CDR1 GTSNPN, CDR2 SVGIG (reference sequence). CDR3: CAWTAIMNTEAFF. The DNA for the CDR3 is TGTGCCTGGACGGCAATCATGAACACTGAAGCTTTCTTT.

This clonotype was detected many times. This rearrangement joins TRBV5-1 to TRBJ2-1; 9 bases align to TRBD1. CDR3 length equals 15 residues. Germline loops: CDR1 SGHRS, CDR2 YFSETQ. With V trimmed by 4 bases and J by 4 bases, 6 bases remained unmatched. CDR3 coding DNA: TGCGCCAGCAGCGAGACCGGGACAGGGTACAATGAGCAGTTCTTC. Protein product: CASSETGTGYNEQFF.

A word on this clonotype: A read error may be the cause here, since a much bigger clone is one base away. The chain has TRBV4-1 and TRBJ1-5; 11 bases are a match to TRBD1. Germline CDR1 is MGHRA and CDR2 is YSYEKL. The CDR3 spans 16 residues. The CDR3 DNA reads TGCGCCAGCAGCCAAGATGGACAGGGGGCTAACCAGCCCCGGCATTTT. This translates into CASSQDGQGANQPRHF.